The subject of this entry is one T cell receptor (beta chain). What it binds is unknown. This sample is part of a study of shared clonotypes between healthy human individuals. Background on the study: Three plates were used per donor for CD4 naive, three for CD4 memory, two for CD8 naive and one for CD8 memory.

TCRdb keeps only in-frame clones here, not all; method: immunoSEQ multiplex PCR. The sample lists 1 million to 1.3 million clones, approximately 80% occurring once. General observations from the study: Naive subsets generally exceeded memory subsets in estimated richness. The diversity represented, both genetic and in exposure history, was limited by few donors.

Sequenced input: memory CD4+ T cells from PBMCs. Described subset: CD45RA-negative fraction. The source of this sequence is a young man in good health. Some clones in this sample may be carry-over from other donors' samples.

The CDR3 loop reads CASSDSGHSNTEAFF. The CDR3 coding sequence is TGTGCCAGCAGCGACTCGGGACATTCGAACACTGAAGCTTTCTTT. The genes are TRBV21-1 and TRBJ1-1; TRBD1, the table's D call, lacks a check against the DNA. TRBV21-1 is labeled a pseudogene. The CDR3 sequence is 15 residues long.